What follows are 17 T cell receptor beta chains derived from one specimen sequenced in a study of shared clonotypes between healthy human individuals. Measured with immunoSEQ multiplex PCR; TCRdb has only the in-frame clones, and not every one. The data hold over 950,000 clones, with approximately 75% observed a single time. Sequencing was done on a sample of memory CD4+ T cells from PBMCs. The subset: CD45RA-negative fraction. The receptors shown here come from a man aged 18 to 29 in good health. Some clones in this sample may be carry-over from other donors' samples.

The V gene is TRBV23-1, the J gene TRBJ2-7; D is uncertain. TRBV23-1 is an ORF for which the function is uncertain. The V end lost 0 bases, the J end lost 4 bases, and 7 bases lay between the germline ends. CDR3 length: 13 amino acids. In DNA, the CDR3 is TGCGCCAGCAGTCAATCGGTCGAGTACGAGCAGTACTTC. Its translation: CASSQSVEYEQYF.

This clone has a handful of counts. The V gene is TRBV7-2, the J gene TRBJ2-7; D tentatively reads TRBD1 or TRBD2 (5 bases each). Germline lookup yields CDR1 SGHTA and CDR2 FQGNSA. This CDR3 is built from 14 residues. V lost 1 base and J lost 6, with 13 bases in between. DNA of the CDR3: TGTGCCAGCAGCTTAGTGGGGGACCTTGTCGAGCAGTACTTC. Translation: CASSLVGDLVEQYF.

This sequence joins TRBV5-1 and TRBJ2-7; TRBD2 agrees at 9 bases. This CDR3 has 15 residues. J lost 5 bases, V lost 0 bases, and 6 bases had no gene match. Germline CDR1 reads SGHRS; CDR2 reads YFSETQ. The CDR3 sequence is CASSLGLADLHEQYF. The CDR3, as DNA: TGCGCCAGCAGCTTGGGACTAGCGGACTTACACGAGCAGTACTTC.

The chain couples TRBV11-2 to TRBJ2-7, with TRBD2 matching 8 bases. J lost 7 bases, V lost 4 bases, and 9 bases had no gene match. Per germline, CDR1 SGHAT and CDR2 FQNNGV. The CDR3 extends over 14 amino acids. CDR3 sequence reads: CASSSPRGGLEQYF. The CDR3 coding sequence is TGTGCCAGCAGCTCACCCCGGGGGGGTCTTGAGCAGTACTTC.

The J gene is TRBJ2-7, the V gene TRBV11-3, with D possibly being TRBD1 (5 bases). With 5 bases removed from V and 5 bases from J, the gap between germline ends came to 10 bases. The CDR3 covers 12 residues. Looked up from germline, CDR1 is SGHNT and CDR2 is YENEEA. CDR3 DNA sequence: TGTGCCAGCAGCCCAGGGCCCAACGAGCAGTACTTC. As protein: CASSPGPNEQYF.

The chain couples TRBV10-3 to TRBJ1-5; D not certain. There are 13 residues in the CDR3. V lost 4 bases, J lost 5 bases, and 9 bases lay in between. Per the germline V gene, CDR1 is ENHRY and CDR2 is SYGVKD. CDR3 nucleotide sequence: TGTGCCATCAGTGTAGGGAGGGATCAGCCCCAGCATTTT. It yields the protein CAISVGRDQPQHF.

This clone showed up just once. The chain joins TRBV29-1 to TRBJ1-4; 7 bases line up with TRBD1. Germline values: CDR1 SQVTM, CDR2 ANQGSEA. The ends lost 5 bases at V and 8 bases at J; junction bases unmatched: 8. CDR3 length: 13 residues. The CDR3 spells CSVKGQIDEKLFF. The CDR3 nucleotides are TGCAGCGTTAAGGGACAGATTGACGAAAAACTGTTTTTT. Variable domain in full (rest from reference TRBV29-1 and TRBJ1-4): SAVISQKPSRDICQRGTSLTIQCQVDSQVTMMFWYRQQPGQSLTLIATANQGSEATYESGFVIDKFPISRPNLTFSTLTVSNMSPEDSSIYLCSVKGQIDEKLFFGSGTQLSVL.

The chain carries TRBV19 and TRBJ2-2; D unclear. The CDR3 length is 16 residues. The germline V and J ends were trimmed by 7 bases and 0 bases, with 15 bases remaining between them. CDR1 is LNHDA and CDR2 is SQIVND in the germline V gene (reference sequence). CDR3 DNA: TGTGCCAGTACAGGTCGAGCAGCCTCGAACACCGGGGAGCTGTTTTTT. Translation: CASTGRAASNTGELFF.

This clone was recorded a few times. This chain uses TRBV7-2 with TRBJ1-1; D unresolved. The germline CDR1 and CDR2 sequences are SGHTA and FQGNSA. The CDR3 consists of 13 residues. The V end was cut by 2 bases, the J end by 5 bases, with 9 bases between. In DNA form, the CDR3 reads TGTGCCAGCAGCTTAACTGCTGGGACTGAAGCTTTCTTT. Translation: CASSLTAGTEAFF.

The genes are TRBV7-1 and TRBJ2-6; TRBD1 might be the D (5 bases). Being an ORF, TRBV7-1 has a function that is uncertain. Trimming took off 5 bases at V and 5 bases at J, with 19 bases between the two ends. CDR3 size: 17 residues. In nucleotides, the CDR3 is TGTGCCAGCAGCCTAACTCGAGGACAAAGTCGGGCCAACGTCCTGACTTTC. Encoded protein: CASSLTRGQSRANVLTF.

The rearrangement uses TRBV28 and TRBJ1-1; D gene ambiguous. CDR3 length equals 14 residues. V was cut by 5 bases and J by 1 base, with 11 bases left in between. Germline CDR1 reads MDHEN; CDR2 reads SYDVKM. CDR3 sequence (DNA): TGTGCCAGCAGTCCCCCCAGACGGAACACTGAAGCTTTCTTT. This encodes CASSPPRRNTEAFF.

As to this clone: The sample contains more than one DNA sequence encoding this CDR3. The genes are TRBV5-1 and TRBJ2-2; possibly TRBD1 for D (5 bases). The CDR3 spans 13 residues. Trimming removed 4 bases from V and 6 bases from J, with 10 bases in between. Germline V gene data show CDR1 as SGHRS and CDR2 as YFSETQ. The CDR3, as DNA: TGCGCCAGCAGCATCCAGGGTTCCGGGGAGCTGTTTTTT. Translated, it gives CASSIQGSGELFF.

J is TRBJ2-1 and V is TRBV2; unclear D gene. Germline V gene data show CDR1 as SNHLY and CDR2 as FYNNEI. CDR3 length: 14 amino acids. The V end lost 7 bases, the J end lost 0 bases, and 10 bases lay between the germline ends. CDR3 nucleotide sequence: TGTGCCAGCACCCCTTTGAGCTCCTACAATGAGCAGTTCTTC. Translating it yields CASTPLSSYNEQFF.

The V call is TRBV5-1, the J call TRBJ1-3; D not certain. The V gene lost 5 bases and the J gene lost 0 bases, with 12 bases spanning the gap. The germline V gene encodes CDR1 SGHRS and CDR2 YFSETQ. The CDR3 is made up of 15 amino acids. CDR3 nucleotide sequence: TGCGCCAGCAGGATCGGGCCAACCTCTGGAAACACCATATATTTT. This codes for CASRIGPTSGNTIYF.

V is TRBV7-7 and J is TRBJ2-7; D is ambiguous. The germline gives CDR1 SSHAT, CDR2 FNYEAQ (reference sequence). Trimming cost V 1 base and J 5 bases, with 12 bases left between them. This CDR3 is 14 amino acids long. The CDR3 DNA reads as TGTGCCAGCAGCTTAGGGGGTGGTGGGGACGAGCAGTACTTC. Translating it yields CASSLGGGGDEQYF.

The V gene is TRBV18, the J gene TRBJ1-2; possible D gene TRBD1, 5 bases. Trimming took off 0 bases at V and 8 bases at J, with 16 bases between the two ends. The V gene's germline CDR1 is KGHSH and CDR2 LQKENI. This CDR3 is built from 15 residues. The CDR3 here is CASSPPGDLTGGYTF. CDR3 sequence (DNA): TGTGCCAGCTCACCACCGGGGGACTTAACGGGCGGCTACACCTTC.

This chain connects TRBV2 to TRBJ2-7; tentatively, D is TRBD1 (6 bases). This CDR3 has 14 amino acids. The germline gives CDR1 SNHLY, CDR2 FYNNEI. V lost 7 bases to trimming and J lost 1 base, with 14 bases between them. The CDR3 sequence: CASTTQGRSYEQYF. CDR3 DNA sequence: TGTGCCAGCACGACACAGGGTAGGTCCTACGAGCAGTACTTC. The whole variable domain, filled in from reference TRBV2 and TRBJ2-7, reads EPEVTQTPSHQVTQMGQEVILRCVPISNHLYFYWYRQILGQKVEFLVSFYNNEISEKSEIFDDQFSVERPDGSNFTLKIRSTKLEDSAMYFCASTTQGRSYEQYFGPGTRLTVT.